The 19 T cell receptor beta chains below were found in one sample sequenced in a study of blood T cell repertoires in COVID-19. Sequencing was performed with immunoSEQ multiplex PCR; in TCRdb, only in-frame clones are kept and a portion is missing. This table has about 240,000 clones, around 90% appearing once. The source material was peripheral blood. The receptors were sampled from a woman between 70 and 85 years old with active or convalescent COVID-19.

The V call is TRBV5-4, the J call TRBJ2-1, with 13 positions matching TRBD2. V lost 4 bases, J lost 0 bases, and 7 bases stayed unmatched. Looked up from germline, CDR1 is SGHNT and CDR2 is YYREEE (reference sequence). The CDR3 sequence is 18 residues long. Written as DNA, the CDR3 is TGTGCCAGCAGCCTTTGGACTAGCGGGGGTAGCTCCTACAATGAGCAGTTCTTC. It encodes CASSLWTSGGSSYNEQFF.

This chain connects TRBV11-2 to TRBJ1-3; 9 bases agree with TRBD1. Germline V lookup: CDR1 SGHAT, CDR2 FQNNGV. This CDR3 region has 16 residues. The trim removed 1 base at V and 8 bases at J, leaving 9 bases unmatched. The CDR3 DNA reads TGTGCCAGCAGCTTAGGGTCCGGACAGGGGATGGACACCATATATTTT. It codes for CASSLGSGQGMDTIYF.

The CDR3: CASSSGWGTPYEQYF. DNA for the CDR3: TGCGCCAGCAGCTCGGGATGGGGAACCCCCTACGAGCAGTACTTC. V usage is TRBV5-1 and J usage is TRBJ2-7; D may be TRBD2 (5 bases). The CDR3 runs to 15 residues. With 3 bases removed from V and 2 bases from J, the gap between germline ends came to 15 bases. CDR1 is SGHRS, CDR2 YFSETQ, per germline.

The chain's CDR3 is CASSLGRGQGAQETQYF. The CDR3, as DNA: TGTGCCAGCAGCTTAGGGCGTGGACAGGGGGCCCAAGAGACCCAGTACTTC. The chain carries TRBV11-2 and TRBJ2-5; 11 bases map to TRBD1. The germline V gene encodes CDR1 SGHAT and CDR2 FQNNGV. The CDR3 is 17 residues long. The V gene end was trimmed by 1 base and the J gene end by 1 base; junction bases not matched to a gene: 5. The complete variable domain, with remaining parts taken from reference TRBV11-2 and TRBJ2-5, reads EAGVAQSPRYKIIEKRQSVAFWCNPISGHATLYWYQQILGQGPKLLIQFQNNGVVDDSQLPKDRFSAERLKGVDSTLKIQPAKLEDSAVYLCASSLGRGQGAQETQYFGPGTRLLVL.

The V call is TRBV11-2, the J call TRBJ1-2, with 8 bases fitting TRBD1. CDR3 length equals 13 residues. V trimming: 2 bases; J trimming: 5 bases; junction bases outside the gene matches: 1. Germline values: CDR1 SGHAT, CDR2 FQNNGV. The CDR3 DNA sequence: TGTGCCAGCAGCTTATACAGGGGGTATGGCTACACCTTC. It yields the protein CASSLYRGYGYTF.

The V and J genes are TRBV28 and TRBJ2-5; D is unclear. The CDR3 contains 13 residues. Germline V gene data show CDR1 as MDHEN and CDR2 as SYDVKM. V dropped 2 bases and J dropped 4 bases, with 8 bases sitting between them. Here the CDR3 reads CASSLTRRETQYF. The CDR3 nucleotides read TGTGCCAGCAGTTTAACCAGAAGAGAGACCCAGTACTTC.

The V and J genes are TRBV2 and TRBJ1-1, with D tentatively TRBD1 (6 bases). Germline V gene data show CDR1 as SNHLY and CDR2 as FYNNEI. CDR3 length equals 13 residues. The V end was cut by 3 bases, the J end by 5 bases, with 10 bases between. The CDR3 region is CASSEQGWTEAFF. The CDR3 DNA reads TGTGCCAGCAGTGAGCAGGGGTGGACTGAAGCTTTCTTT.

The genes are TRBV5-5 and TRBJ2-7, with TRBD1 identical over 9 bases. The CDR3 consists of 14 residues. Germline CDR1 is SGHKS and CDR2 is YYEKEE (reference sequence). V gave up 6 bases and J gave up 3 bases; unmatched junction bases: 7. The CDR3 region is CASKQGAEGYEQYF. The CDR3 region has the DNA TGTGCCAGCAAACAGGGGGCGGAAGGCTACGAGCAGTACTTC.

This clone was observed once. The chain recombines TRBV7-2 with TRBJ1-3, with D uncertain. The CDR3 runs 15 residues. Germline V gene sequence: CDR1 SGHTA, CDR2 FQGNSA. The germline V and J ends were trimmed by 1 base and 0 bases, with 7 bases remaining between them. In nucleotides, the CDR3 is TGTGCCAGCAGCTTAGGAACAGACTCTGGAAACACCATATATTTT. Translation: CASSLGTDSGNTIYF.

V gene TRBV10-2 combines with J gene TRBJ1-5; possible D gene TRBD1, 6 bases. CDR1 WSHSY and CDR2 SAAADI come from the germline V gene. With 2 bases removed from V and 6 bases from J, the gap between germline ends came to 14 bases. The CDR3 totals 15 residues. CDR3 amino acids: CASSESAGGPQPQHF. CDR3 nucleotide sequence: TGCGCCAGCAGTGAGAGCGCGGGGGGCCCTCAGCCCCAGCATTTT.

The chain links TRBV7-8 to TRBJ1-5, with D perhaps TRBD1 (6 bases). CDR1 is SGHVS, CDR2 FQNEAQ, per germline. There are 16 residues in the CDR3. Deletions cut 5 bases from V and 1 base from J, with 15 bases between. CDR3 protein: CASSLDRGGSNQPQHF. DNA of the CDR3: TGTGCCAGCAGCCTAGATAGGGGGGGAAGCAATCAGCCCCAGCATTTT.

This chain uses TRBV2 with TRBJ2-5, with TRBD2 matching over 12 bases. The germline CDR1 and CDR2 sequences are SNHLY and FYNNEI. V was pared by 6 bases and J by 5 bases, with 4 bases of the junction left unmatched. The CDR3 is 14 residues long. The CDR3 spells CASSPTSGGETQYF. CDR3 nucleotides: TGTGCCAGCAGCCCTACTAGCGGGGGGGAGACCCAGTACTTC.

V and J are TRBV5-5 and TRBJ2-6; D is undetermined. V lost 0 bases and J 4 bases, leaving 8 bases between the germline ends. In germline, CDR1 is SGHKS, CDR2 YYEKEE (reference sequence). CDR3 size: 15 residues. CDR3 residues: CASSLGQVGANVLTF. The CDR3 nucleotides are TGTGCCAGCAGCTTGGGGCAGGTCGGGGCCAACGTCCTGACTTTC.

To note about this clone: One end of the junction fails to match germline, which may point to a read error. The chain is built from TRBV4-2 and TRBJ2-1, with 12 bases identical to TRBD2. Germline CDR1 is LGHNA and CDR2 is YNFKEQ. The CDR3 covers 15 residues. The CDR3 nucleotides read TGTGCCAGCAGCCTTGCGCAGGAGACTAGCGGGGGCCGGGTCTTC. This codes for CASSLAQETSGGRVF.

The genes are TRBV4-3 and TRBJ2-5, with 9 nucleotides matching TRBD2. Germline V gene sequence: CDR1 LGHNA, CDR2 YSLEER. The CDR3 runs 15 residues. With V trimmed by 0 bases and J by 1 base, 0 bases remained unmatched. This CDR3 is CASSQERGGQETQYF. CDR3 nucleotides: TGCGCCAGCAGCCAAGAGCGGGGGGGCCAAGAGACCCAGTACTTC.

The chain's CDR3 is CASSFPTGSEEQFF. As DNA, the CDR3 is TGTGCCAGCAGCTTTCCGACAGGGAGTGAAGAGCAGTTCTTC. The chain uses TRBV7-2 and TRBJ2-1; 7 positions match TRBD1. The CDR3 has 14 amino acids. CDR1 and CDR2 (germline): SGHTA, FQGNSA. V shed 3 bases and J 10 bases; nucleotides not matched to a gene: 9.

This chain links TRBV11-2 with TRBJ1-5; 10 bases agree with TRBD1. V lost 4 bases, J lost 4 bases, and 1 base stayed unmatched. The CDR3 is made up of 14 amino acids. Per the germline V gene, CDR1 is SGHAT and CDR2 is FQNNGV. The CDR3 DNA follows: TGTGCCAGCAGCTCGGGACAGGGGAATCAGCCCCAGCATTTT. It codes for CASSSGQGNQPQHF.

V is TRBV7-2 and J is TRBJ2-2; 11 bases are shared with TRBD2. CDR1 SGHTA and CDR2 FQGNSA come from the germline V gene. The CDR3 has 17 residues. Trimming at V came to 1 base and at J to 9 bases, leaving 10 bases not matched to a gene. CDR3 DNA sequence: TGTGCCAGCAGCTTAGAAGGGTCTAGCGGGGGGAAGTGGGAGCTGTTTTTT. Residues: CASSLEGSSGGKWELFF.

In its sample, this clone was seen a few times. The chain uses TRBV18 and TRBJ1-3, with D hard to call. The CDR3 covers 16 residues. Germline CDR1 is KGHSH and CDR2 is LQKENI. Trimming took off 3 bases at V and 0 bases at J, with 12 bases between the two ends. The CDR3 region is CASSPTRGSSGNTIYF. The DNA for the CDR3 is TGTGCCAGCTCACCGACCAGAGGCAGCTCTGGAAACACCATATATTTT.